This TCR beta chain was captured by sequencing in a study of T cell changes during pregnancy in multiple sclerosis (dated by TCRdb to the late 2010s). With respect to the entire study: In women with multiple sclerosis, the researchers looked at how the T cell repertoire shifted as pregnancy progressed.

From a lookup of the germline V gene, CDR1 and CDR2 are SGHRS and YFSETQ. From its cysteine to its phenylalanine, the CDR3 spans 15 amino acids. Kept here is only the CDR3 DNA, which spans 45 bases and is read in frame from base 1. Here V drops 1 base and J drops 7 bases, and the junction holds 2 bases not matched to any gene. For this clone: What this receptor recognizes is not known. No per-base quality is available; no much larger clone lies one base away.

The library relied on the immunoSEQ multiplex PCR assay. TCRdb retrieved this table from immuneACCESS and kept in-frame rearrangements only. Not all clones are present; in checked studies, unresolved V genes account for under half, and no reason is known for the remainder. Counted in this sample were tens of thousands of clones; around 90% of them appeared once. Of the sample, 2% to 2.5% falls within the top ten clones. The rearrangement combines TRBV5-1 with TRBJ1-6, with 10 middle bases fitting TRBD1. This TCR was recovered from a female donor with multiple sclerosis, enrolled in a pregnancy study. The sequencing used peripheral blood, collected in the first trimester of pregnancy. In nucleotides, the sequence is TGCGCCAGCAGCTTGACGGGACAGGGGAATTCACCCCTCCACTTT. It translates as CASSLTGQGNSPLHF.